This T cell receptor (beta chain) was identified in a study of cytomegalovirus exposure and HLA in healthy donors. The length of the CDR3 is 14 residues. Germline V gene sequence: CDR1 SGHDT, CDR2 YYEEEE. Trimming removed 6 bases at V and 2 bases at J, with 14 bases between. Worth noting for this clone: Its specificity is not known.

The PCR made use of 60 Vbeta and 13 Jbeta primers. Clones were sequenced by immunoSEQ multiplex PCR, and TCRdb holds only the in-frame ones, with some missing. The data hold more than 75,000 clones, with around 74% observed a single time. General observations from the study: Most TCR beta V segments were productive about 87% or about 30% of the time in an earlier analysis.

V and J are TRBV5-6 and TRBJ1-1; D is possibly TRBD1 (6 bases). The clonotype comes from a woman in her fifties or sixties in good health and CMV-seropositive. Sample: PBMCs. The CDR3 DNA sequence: TGTGCCAGCACATCCCAGGGGAGAAACACTGAAGCTTTCTTT. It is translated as CASTSQGRNTEAFF. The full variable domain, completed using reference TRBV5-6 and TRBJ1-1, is DAGVTQSPTHLIKTRGQQVTLRCSPKSGHDTVSWYQQALGQGPQFIFQYYEEEERQRGNFPDRFSGHQFPNYSSELNVNALLLGDSALYLCASTSQGRNTEAFFGQGTRLTVV.